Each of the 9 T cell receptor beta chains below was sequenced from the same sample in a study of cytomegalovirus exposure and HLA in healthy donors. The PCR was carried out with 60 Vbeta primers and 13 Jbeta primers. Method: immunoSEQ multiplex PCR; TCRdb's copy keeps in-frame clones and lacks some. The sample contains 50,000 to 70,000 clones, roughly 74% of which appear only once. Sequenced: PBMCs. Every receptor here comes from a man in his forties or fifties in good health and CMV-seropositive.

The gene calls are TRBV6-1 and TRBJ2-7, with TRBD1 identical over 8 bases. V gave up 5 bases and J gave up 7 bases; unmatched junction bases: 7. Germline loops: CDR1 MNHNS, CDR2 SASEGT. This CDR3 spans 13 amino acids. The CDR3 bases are TGTGCCAGCAGTTTGGGACAGGTTTGGGAGCAGTACTTC. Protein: CASSLGQVWEQYF.

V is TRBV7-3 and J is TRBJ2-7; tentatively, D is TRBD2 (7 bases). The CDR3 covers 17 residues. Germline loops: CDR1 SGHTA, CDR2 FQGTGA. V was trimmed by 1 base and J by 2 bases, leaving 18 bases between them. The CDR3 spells CASSLIGGPGLTYEQYF. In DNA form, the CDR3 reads TGTGCCAGCAGCTTAATCGGGGGGCCGGGACTAACCTACGAGCAGTACTTC. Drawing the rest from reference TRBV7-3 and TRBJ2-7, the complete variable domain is GAGVSQTPSNKVTEKGKYVELRCDPISGHTALYWYRQSLGQGPEFLIYFQGTGAADDSGLPNDRFFAVRPEGSVSTLKIQRTERGDSAVYLCASSLIGGPGLTYEQYFGPGTRLTVT.

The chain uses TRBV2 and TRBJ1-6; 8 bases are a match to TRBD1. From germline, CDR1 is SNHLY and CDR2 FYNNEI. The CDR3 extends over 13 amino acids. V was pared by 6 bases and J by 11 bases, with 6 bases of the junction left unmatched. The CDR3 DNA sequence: TGTGCCAGCAGGGACCAACAGGGGGCACCCCTCCACTTT. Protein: CASRDQQGAPLHF.

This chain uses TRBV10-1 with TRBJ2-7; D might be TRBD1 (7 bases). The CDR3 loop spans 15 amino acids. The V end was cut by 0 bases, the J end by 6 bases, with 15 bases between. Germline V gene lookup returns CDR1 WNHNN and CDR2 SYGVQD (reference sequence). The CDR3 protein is CASSESGGGEGEQYF. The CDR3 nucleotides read TGCGCCAGCAGTGAGTCAGGAGGGGGCGAGGGCGAGCAGTACTTC.

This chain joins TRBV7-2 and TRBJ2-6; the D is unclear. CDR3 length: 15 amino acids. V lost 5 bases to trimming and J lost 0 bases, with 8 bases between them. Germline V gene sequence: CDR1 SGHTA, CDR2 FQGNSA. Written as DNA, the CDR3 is TGTGCCAGCAGCACTCTCGGCTCTGGGGCCAACGTCCTGACTTTC. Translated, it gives CASSTLGSGANVLTF.

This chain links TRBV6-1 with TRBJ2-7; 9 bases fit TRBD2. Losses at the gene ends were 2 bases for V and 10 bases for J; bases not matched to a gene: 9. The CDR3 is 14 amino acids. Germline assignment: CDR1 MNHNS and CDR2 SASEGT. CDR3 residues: CASSETAGGPFQYF. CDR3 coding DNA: TGTGCCAGCAGTGAAACTGCGGGGGGGCCCTTCCAGTACTTC.

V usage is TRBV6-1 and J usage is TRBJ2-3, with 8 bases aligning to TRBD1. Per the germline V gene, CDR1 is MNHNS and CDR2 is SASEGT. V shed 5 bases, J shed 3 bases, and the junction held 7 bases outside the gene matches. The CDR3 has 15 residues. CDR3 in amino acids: CASSLDRGSTDTQYF. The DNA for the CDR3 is TGTGCCAGCAGTCTCGACAGGGGATCTACAGATACGCAGTATTTT.

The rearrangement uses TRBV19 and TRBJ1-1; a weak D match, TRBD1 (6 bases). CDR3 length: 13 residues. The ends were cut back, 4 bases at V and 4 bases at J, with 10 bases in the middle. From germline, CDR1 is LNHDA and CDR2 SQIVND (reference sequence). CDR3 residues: CASSRQGFTEAFF. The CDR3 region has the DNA TGTGCCAGTAGTAGGCAGGGGTTCACTGAAGCTTTCTTT. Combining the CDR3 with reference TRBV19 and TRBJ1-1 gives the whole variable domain DGGITQSPKYLFRKEGQNVTLSCEQNLNHDAMYWYRQDPGQGLRLIYYSQIVNDFQKGDIAEGYSVSREKKESFPLTVTSAQKNPTAFYLCASSRQGFTEAFFGQGTRLTVV.

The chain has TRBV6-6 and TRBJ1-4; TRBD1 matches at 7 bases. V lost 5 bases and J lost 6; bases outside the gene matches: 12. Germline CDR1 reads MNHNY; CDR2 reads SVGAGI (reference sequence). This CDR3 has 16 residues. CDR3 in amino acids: CASSTRQGPLDEKLFF. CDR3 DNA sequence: TGTGCCAGCAGTACTAGACAGGGCCCGCTAGATGAAAAACTGTTTTTT.